This T cell receptor (beta chain) originates from a study of cytotoxic CD8 clonotypes in ibrutinib-treated CLL. The overall study: The response samples were taken once patients had been treated for a median of around 11 months, range 6 to 36. The study, taken as a whole, reports: Baseline clonality was higher than in age-matched healthy donors and moved in step with circulating CD8+ T-cell counts.

Trimming cost V 2 bases and J 5 bases; bases outside gene matches: 6. The germline CDR1 and CDR2 sequences are SGHRS and YFSETQ. This CDR3 is built from 15 residues. Assay used: immunoSEQ multiplex PCR; TCRdb lists only in-frame clones, some missing. The sample yields 200,000 to 250,000 clones, roughly 70% seen once. Points on this clone: Its antigen is not identified.

The chain combines TRBV5-1 with TRBJ1-4, with 7 bases aligning to TRBD1. The material was PBMCs, obtained after 24 months of ibrutinib treatment. This clonotype originated in a human donor with chronic lymphocytic leukemia. As DNA, the CDR3 is TGCGCCAGCAGCTTACCGGGACAGATAAATGAAAAACTGTTTTTT. It codes for CASSLPGQINEKLFF.